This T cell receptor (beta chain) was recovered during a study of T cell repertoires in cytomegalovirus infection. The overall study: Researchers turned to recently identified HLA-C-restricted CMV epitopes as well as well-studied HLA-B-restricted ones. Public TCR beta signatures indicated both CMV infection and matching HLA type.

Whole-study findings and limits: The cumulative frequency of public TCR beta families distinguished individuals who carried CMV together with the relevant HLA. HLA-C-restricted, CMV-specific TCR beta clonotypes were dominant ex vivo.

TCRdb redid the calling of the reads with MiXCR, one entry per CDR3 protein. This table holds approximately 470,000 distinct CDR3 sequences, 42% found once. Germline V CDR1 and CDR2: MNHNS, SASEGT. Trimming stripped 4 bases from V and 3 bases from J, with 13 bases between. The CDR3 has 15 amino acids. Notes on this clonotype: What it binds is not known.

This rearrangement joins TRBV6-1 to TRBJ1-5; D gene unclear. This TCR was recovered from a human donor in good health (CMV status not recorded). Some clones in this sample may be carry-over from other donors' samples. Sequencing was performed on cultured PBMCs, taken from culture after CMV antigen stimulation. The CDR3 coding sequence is TGTGCCAGCAGTGCCCAAAGTTTAGACAATCAGCCCCAGCATTTT. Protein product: CASSAQSLDNQPQHF.